The rows below give T cell receptor beta chains drawn from one sample of a study of blood T cell repertoires in COVID-19. TCRdb's table, derived via immunoSEQ multiplex PCR, lists solely in-frame clones and lacks some. The data show about 140,000 clones, around 80% seen once. Sample: peripheral blood. The receptor source for this set is a woman aged 55-75 years with acute or convalescent COVID-19. Both conserved end residues are part of each CDR3. A D gene is named only where the DNA matches it firmly. Size values are once, few and many counts, or a class for expanded clones, and some rows have none.

clone size: NA; J gene: TRBJ1-1; V gene: TRBV6-5; CDR3 length: 13; D gene: TRBD1; CDR3 protein: CASSTTGPSGAFF; CDR3 DNA: TGTGCCAGCAGCACGACAGGGCCATCCGGGGCTTTCTTT
clone size: NA; J gene: TRBJ1-1; V gene: TRBV10-3; CDR3 length: 13; D gene: TRBD1; CDR3 protein: CAIREGQGTEAFF; CDR3 DNA: TGTGCCATCAGGGAAGGACAGGGCACTGAAGCTTTCTTT
clone size: NA; J gene: TRBJ2-3; V gene: TRBV19; CDR3 length: 14; D gene: TRBD1; CDR3 protein: CASSTTGGTDTQYF; CDR3 DNA: TGTGCCAGTAGCACGACAGGGGGGACAGATACGCAGTATTTT
clone size: NA; J gene: TRBJ2-1; V gene: TRBV13; CDR3 length: 14; D gene: NA; CDR3 protein: CASSLPGTHNEQFF; CDR3 DNA: TGTGCCAGCAGCTTGCCGGGGACTCACAATGAGCAGTTCTTC
clone size: once; J gene: TRBJ2-7; V gene: TRBV4-1; CDR3 length: 15; D gene: NA; CDR3 protein: CASSQDLASSYEQYF; CDR3 DNA: TGCGCCAGCAGCCAAGATTTGGCTAGTAGCTACGAGCAGTACTTC
clone size: NA; J gene: TRBJ2-1; V gene: TRBV7-3; CDR3 length: 13; D gene: NA; CDR3 protein: CASSSSQRGEQFF; CDR3 DNA: TGTGCCAGCAGCTCATCCCAACGCGGTGAGCAGTTCTTC
clone size: NA; J gene: TRBJ1-5; V gene: TRBV21-1; CDR3 length: 13; D gene: NA; CDR3 protein: CASSRDRCSLQHF; CDR3 DNA: TGTGCCAGCAGCCGGGACAGGTGCTCGCTCCAGCATTTT
clone size: few; J gene: TRBJ1-5; V gene: TRBV11-2; CDR3 length: 15; D gene: NA; CDR3 protein: CASSLVWSSGQPQHF; CDR3 DNA: TGTGCCAGCAGCTTAGTTTGGTCGTCAGGCCAGCCCCAGCATTTT
clone size: NA; J gene: TRBJ2-5; V gene: TRBV9; CDR3 length: 15; D gene: NA; CDR3 protein: CASSGLTGTQETQYF; CDR3 DNA: TGTGCCAGCAGCGGGCTTACAGGGACACAAGAGACCCAGTACTTC
clone size: NA; J gene: TRBJ2-3; V gene: TRBV4-1; CDR3 length: 15; D gene: NA; CDR3 protein: CASSQEGLRTDTQYF; CDR3 DNA: TGCGCCAGCAGCCAAGAAGGACTCCGCACAGATACGCAGTATTTT
clone size: once; J gene: TRBJ1-2; V gene: TRBV5-4; CDR3 length: 11; D gene: NA; CDR3 protein: CATGQNYGYTF; CDR3 DNA: TGTGCAACCGGACAAAACTATGGCTACACCTTC
clone size: NA; J gene: TRBJ1-2; V gene: TRBV14; CDR3 length: 15; D gene: NA; CDR3 protein: CASKGLEVRGYGYTF; CDR3 DNA: TGTGCCAGCAAAGGTCTGGAGGTTAGAGGCTATGGCTACACCTTC
clone size: NA; J gene: TRBJ1-1; V gene: TRBV3-1/TRBV3-2; CDR3 length: 15; D gene: NA; CDR3 protein: CASSQYGRGNTEAFF; CDR3 DNA: TGTGCCAGCAGCCAATATGGCAGGGGGAACACTGAAGCTTTCTTT
clone size: NA; J gene: TRBJ2-4; V gene: TRBV3-1/TRBV3-2; CDR3 length: 17; D gene: TRBD1; CDR3 protein: CASSQTPGGSSKNIQYF; CDR3 DNA: TGTGCCAGCAGCCAGACCCCAGGGGGCTCTTCCAAAAACATTCAGTACTTC